Presented here are 5 T cell receptor beta chains from one specimen sequenced in a study of cytomegalovirus exposure and HLA in healthy donors. Method: immunoSEQ multiplex PCR; TCRdb's copy keeps in-frame clones and lacks some. There are about 60,000 clones in the sample; 90% occur only once, and around 1.1% lies in the top ten. The material sequenced was PBMCs. The receptor set was obtained from a man aged 18 to 29 in good health and CMV-seronegative.

As regards this clone: At one end the junction does not follow the germline gene, possibly because of a read error. The rearrangement joins TRBV30 to TRBJ1-1; tentative D call: TRBD1 (5 bases). The V gene's germline CDR1 is GTSNPN and CDR2 SVGIG (reference sequence). This CDR3 has 12 residues. CDR3 amino acids: CAWTLGGGARYF. CDR3 bases: TGTGCCTGGACCCTGGGGGGAGGGGCCCGTTACTTT.

This sequence joins TRBV7-2 and TRBJ2-7; 7 positions agree with TRBD2. From germline, CDR1 is SGHTA and CDR2 FQGNSA. Losses at the gene ends were 8 bases for V and 7 bases for J; bases not matched to a gene: 17. The length of the CDR3 is 15 residues. CDR3 sequence reads: CASQAWEGTGGEQYF. The CDR3 DNA follows: TGTGCCAGCCAAGCTTGGGAGGGCACCGGGGGGGAGCAGTACTTC. The full variable domain, in which reference TRBV7-2 and TRBJ2-7 provide the parts outside the CDR3, is GAGVSQSPSNKVTEKGKDVELRCDPISGHTALYWYRQSLGQGLEFLIYFQGNSAPDKSGLPSDRFSAERTGGSVSTLTIQRTQQEDSAVYLCASQAWEGTGGEQYFGPGTRLTVT.

This clone was counted once. The V and J genes are TRBV25-1 and TRBJ2-7; the match to TRBD1 covers 8 bases. This CDR3 contains 14 residues. J was trimmed by 5 bases and V by 6 bases; bases with no gene match: 9. Germline V gene lookup returns CDR1 MGHDK and CDR2 SYGVNS. CDR3: CASRGEQGADEQYF. The DNA for the CDR3 is TGTGCCAGCAGGGGGGAGCAGGGGGCGGACGAGCAGTACTTC.

V is TRBV7-9 and J is TRBJ2-7; TRBD2 aligns across 7 bases. The V gene end was trimmed by 7 bases and the J gene end by 1 base; junction bases not matched to a gene: 10. The germline gives CDR1 SEHNR, CDR2 FQNEAQ (reference sequence). The CDR3 has 15 residues. For the CDR3, the DNA is TGTGCCAGCACTCCCGGGGCTAGCGGTTCCTACGAGCAGTACTTC. This translates into CASTPGASGSYEQYF.

The chain employs TRBV19 and TRBJ1-1; possibly TRBD1 for D (6 bases). Germline V lookup: CDR1 LNHDA, CDR2 SQIVND (reference sequence). The CDR3 contains 14 residues. The V gene lost 5 bases and the J gene lost 2 bases, with 12 bases spanning the gap. In nucleotides, the CDR3 is TGTGCCAGTAGTCCCGAGACAGGAAACACTGAAGCTTTCTTT. It translates to CASSPETGNTEAFF.